The present TCR beta chain was sequenced within a study of shared T cell receptors in the human thymus (dated by TCRdb to the early 2020s). Notes on the research overall: The study examined how the human thymus generates shared, self-reactive T-cell receptor alpha chains.

For this clone: The antigen this receptor binds is unknown. No much larger clonotype is one base removed from it; base qualities were not supplied.

The CDR3 numbers 16 residues from cysteine through phenylalanine. Only the CDR3 portion is preserved as DNA: 48 bases, with reading frame beginning at the first base. The germline V gene (reference sequence) sets CDR1 to MNHEY and CDR2 to SMNVEV. V and J are trimmed by 5 bases and 3 bases, and the gene matches miss 10 bases of the junction. The library relied on the immunoSEQ multiplex PCR assay. TCRdb mirrors the immuneACCESS table, restricted to in-frame sequences. Some clones are absent from its copies; in checked studies, under half trace to an unresolved V gene, and the reason for the others is unknown. The sample profile shows approximately 760,000 clones; roughly 88% of them were found once. The ten largest account for 0.0095% to 0.013% of the sample. These same data were also listed under a study on human thymus T cells. As the second paper documents: In Finland, the donors were immunologically healthy infants who were having open corrective cardiac surgery for congenital heart defects. Thymus tissue was obtained as surgical resects removed during corrective cardiac surgery. Both the thymic and the peripheral blood repertoires appeared to show biased V and J gene segment usage. The related research found that thymic TCR repertoires overlapped highly between unrelated individuals. The study characterized TCR alpha and beta repertoires from about 8 infant thymus samples and four related peripheral blood samples. The infant donors were roughly 6 to 250 days old, and the cohort included six or seven males and two females. Thymocytes were freed from the tissue by mechanical means and kept at -70 degrees C as pellets of roughly 8.5-31 million cells. A QIAsymphony instrument was used to extract genomic DNA from the frozen cell pellets. The immunoSEQ multiplex PCR assay was used to amplify the TCRB and TCRAD loci from a standardized quantity of quality-controlled genomic DNA. The V(D)J region was spanned by amplicons of a length sufficient to cover the CDR3 and to identify V and J genes. The commercial immunoSEQ service was used to sequence amplicons on an Illumina platform. Primer bias and sequencing errors were corrected as previously described, and TCRAD and TCRB were defined on the basis of the IMGT database. The repertoires were analysed using immunoSEQ Analyzer 3.0 and VDJTools for basic statistics, V/J segment usage, diversity estimates, rarefaction and pairwise overlap. Chao1, ChaoE, Efron-Thisted, Shannon and inverse Simpson indices were used to estimate diversity, which was also estimated on datasets down-sampled to the smallest sample. For repertoire overlap, CDR3 nucleotide sequence, V gene and J gene had to match strictly, and clustering was done by Jaccard-based multidimensional scaling. On average, thymus samples gave roughly 800,000 unique TCRB clonotypes, whereas blood samples gave about 92,000.

The rearranged segments are TRBV27 and TRBJ2-3, and TRBD2 matches 8 of the central bases. The receptor's source is a girl under two years old with a congenital heart defect. Donor details come from another sample of the same person, matched by shared clones. The sequenced sample was thymocytes. The CDR3 reads CASSPTGGAGTDTQYF. In nucleotides, the sequence is TGTGCCAGCAGTCCGACCGGGGGGGCCGGAACAGATACGCAGTATTTT.